Listed below are T cell receptor beta chains from one sample, sequenced in a study of regulatory T cells in long-lasting Graves disease. TCRdb analysed the multiplex PCR reads with MiXCR anew, one entry per CDR3 protein. This sample has around 400,000 distinct CDR3 sequences, with roughly 24% found just once. Sequenced here: peripheral blood mononuclear cells (PBMCs), sampled when the disease was refractory, from a patient treated with antithyroid drugs. These receptors all come from a woman aged 40 to 55 with Graves disease. CDR3s include the opening cysteine and the closing phenylalanine or tryptophan. The D gene is left open where the match is weak. Not every row has a clone size; where given, it reads once, few, many or a size class.

len	v_gene	abundance	d_gene	j_gene	CDR3nt	CDR3aa
14	TRBV20-1	NA	NA	TRBJ2-1	TGCAGTGCTAGAGAAAGGGCTTTGTACTACAATGAGCAGTTC	CSARERALYYNEQF
17	TRBV7-2	few	NA	TRBJ2-2	TGTGCCAGCAGCTTGCGGAGGGACGGAGCGAACACCGGGGAGCTGTTTTTT	CASSLRRDGANTGELFF
16	TRBV6-5	few	NA	TRBJ2-2	TGTGCCAGCAGTTCAACATATCCTGGCTTCACCGGGGAGCTGTTTTTT	CASSSTYPGFTGELFF
15	TRBV27	few	NA	TRBJ2-2	TGTGCCAGCAGCCGGACGGGGCTCTACACCGGGGAGCTGTTTTTT	CASSRTGLYTGELFF
11	TRBV5-1	few	NA	TRBJ1-1	TGCGCCAGCAGCGGGAAAACTGAAGCTTTCTTT	CASSGKTEAFF
14	TRBV24-1	many	NA	TRBJ1-2	TGTGCCACCAGTGATTGGACGGAATCCTATGGCTACACCTTC	CATSDWTESYGYTF
19	TRBV5-5	few	TRBD2	TRBJ2-5	TGTGCCAGCAGCCCCCCACCCGGGACTAGCGGGAGATTCAAAGAGACCCAGTACTTC	CASSPPPGTSGRFKETQYF
13	TRBV30	NA	NA	TRBJ1-1	TGTGCCTGGAGAACTTGGGGGTACACTGAAGCTTTCTTT	CAWRTWGYTEAFF
12	TRBV20-1	many	TRBD1	TRBJ2-5	TGCAGTGCTCAACAGGGGCGGGAGACCCAGTACTTC	CSAQQGRETQYF
14	TRBV20-1	NA	NA	TRBJ1-3	TGCAGTGCTAGTTGGCTGGTCTCTGGAAACACCATATATTTT	CSASWLVSGNTIYF
14	TRBV7-9	many	NA	TRBJ2-5	TGTGCCAGCAGCTTTAGGACAGACCAAGAGACCCAGTACTTC	CASSFRTDQETQYF
16	TRBV19	few	NA	TRBJ1-5	TGTGCCAGTAGTTTATGGGTGGGCCGCTCCAATCAGCCCCAGCATTTT	CASSLWVGRSNQPQHF
22	TRBV15	NA	TRBD2	TRBJ2-5	TGTGCCACCAGCAGAGATCTGGGGGCATCTAGCGGGAGGGCCCCGGTCGGAGAGACCCAGTACTTC	CATSRDLGASSGRAPVGETQYF
11	TRBV20-1	NA	NA	TRBJ1-1	TGCAGCCCCGGAAGAACCACTGAAGCTTTCTTT	CSPGRTTEAFF
14	TRBV12-3/TRBV12-4	many	NA	TRBJ1-2	TGTGCCAGCAGTTTAGGACCGGAGGACTATGGCTACACCTTC	CASSLGPEDYGYTF
13	TRBV7-9	once	NA	TRBJ1-2	TGTGCCAGCAGCTTATCGAGCACCGAGAGCTACACCTTC	CASSLSSTESYTF
15	TRBV28	many	TRBD1	TRBJ2-7	TGTGCCAGCAGTTTAAGGGGGCAGCTGTCCTACGAGCAGTACTTC	CASSLRGQLSYEQYF
13	TRBV20-1	many	NA	TRBJ1-5	TGCAGTGCTAGGGGTCTAAGCAATCAGCCCCAGCATTTT	CSARGLSNQPQHF
18	TRBV4-2	NA	NA	TRBJ1-5	TGTGCCAGCAGCCACGCCGCCGGGACGCCTTATAGCAATCAGCCCCAGCATTTT	CASSHAAGTPYSNQPQHF
15	TRBV28	NA	TRBD1	TRBJ2-3	TGTGCCAGCAGAACCGGGACAGGGTCAACAGATACGCAGTATTTT	CASRTGTGSTDTQYF
15	TRBV10-3	few	NA	TRBJ1-1	TGTGCCATCAGTGAGGTGGGGGGACTGAACACTGAAGCTTTCTTT	CAISEVGGLNTEAFF
12	TRBV7-2	NA	TRBD1	TRBJ2-5	TGTGCCAGCAGCACGGGACAGGGGACCCAGTACTTC	CASSTGQGTQYF
18	TRBV4-1	NA	TRBD2	TRBJ2-7	TGCGCCAGCAGCGCACGGACTAGCGGGCCAAGCCTAGACTACGAGCAGTACTTC	CASSARTSGPSLDYEQYF
12	TRBV5-1	few	TRBD1	TRBJ1-1	TGCGCCAGCAGCTCGGAACAGGGGGCGGCTTTCTTT	CASSSEQGAAFF
16	TRBV11-1	many	TRBD1	TRBJ2-7	TGTGCCAGCAGCTTCTCTACCGGGACAGGTTCCTACGAGCAGTACTTC	CASSFSTGTGSYEQYF
15	TRBV12-3/TRBV12-4	many	TRBD2	TRBJ2-7	TGTGCCAGCAGTTTAACTGCGGGAGCAATTGGCGAGCAGTACTTC	CASSLTAGAIGEQYF
13	TRBV7-9	few	NA	TRBJ2-2	TGTGCCAGCAGCCCCAGGGGTACCGGGGAGCTGTTTTTT	CASSPRGTGELFF
12	TRBV28	many	NA	TRBJ2-7	TGTGCCAGCAGTTTATGGCCCTACGAGCAGTACTTC	CASSLWPYEQYF
18	TRBV6-5	few	NA	TRBJ1-3	TGTGCCAGCAGTTACGGGTTTCTAAACCAACACTCTGGAAACACCATATATTTT	CASSYGFLNQHSGNTIYF
12	TRBV29-1	many	TRBD1	TRBJ1-2	TGCAGCTCAGGGGGGGATCCCTATGGCTACACCTTC	CSSGGDPYGYTF
15	TRBV28	NA	NA	TRBJ2-2	TGTGCCAGCACAGGCGAGCGGCTCAACACCGGGGAGCTGTTTTTT	CASTGERLNTGELFF
15	TRBV4-2	few	NA	TRBJ2-7	TGTGCCAGCAGCCAAGATCCGGAGGGGATGCGGGAGCAGTACTTC	CASSQDPEGMREQYF
16	TRBV7-9	NA	TRBD1	TRBJ2-2	TGTGCCAGCAGCTACACAGGGGGCGCTTATCCCGGGGAGCTGTTTTTT	CASSYTGGAYPGELFF
13	TRBV28	many	NA	TRBJ1-2	TGTGCCAGCAGCCTACCTACTAACTATGGCTACACCTTC	CASSLPTNYGYTF
15	TRBV5-1	many	TRBD1	TRBJ2-2	TGCGCCAGCAGCACCAGGGGGCTGGACACCGGGGAGCTGTTTTTT	CASSTRGLDTGELFF
15	TRBV9	few	NA	TRBJ1-4	TGTGCCAGCAGCGCCAACAGTGCAACTAATGAAAAACTGTTTTTT	CASSANSATNEKLFF
13	TRBV20-1	few	NA	TRBJ1-1	TGCAGTGCTACCCAGTTACGGAACACTGAAGCTTTCTTT	CSATQLRNTEAFF
15	TRBV28	NA	NA	TRBJ1-5	TGTGCCAGCGGTTTGGTGGGGCCCCGCAACCAGCCCCAGCATTTT	CASGLVGPRNQPQHF
13	TRBV11-2	many	NA	TRBJ2-5	TGTGCCAGCAGCTCAGCTTTCCAAGAGACCCAGTACTTC	CASSSAFQETQYF
15	TRBV5-1	few	NA	TRBJ2-7	TGCGCCAGCAGTCCCCAAGCCCGGGGGCCCTACGAGCAGTACTTC	CASSPQARGPYEQYF
14	TRBV6-1	many	TRBD2	TRBJ2-7	TGTGCCAGCAGTGAAGCCAGGGAGGGCTACGAGCAGTACTTC	CASSEAREGYEQYF
15	TRBV29-1	few	NA	TRBJ2-5	TGCAGCGTTTCCGGGACAAATAACCGCCTGGGTTCCCAGTACTTC	CSVSGTNNRLGSQYF
19	TRBV6-2/TRBV6-3	once	TRBD1	TRBJ2-6	TGTGCCAGCAGTACCCCGGGACAGGGGGTGACCTCTGGGGCCAACGTCCTGACTTTC	CASSTPGQGVTSGANVLTF
14	TRBV28	many	TRBD2	TRBJ2-5	TGTGCCAGCAGTTGGGAGGGGATTCGTGAGACCCAGTACTTC	CASSWEGIRETQYF
12	TRBV7-2	NA	NA	TRBJ2-5	TGTGCCAGCAGCTTACAAAAAGAGACCCAGTACTTC	CASSLQKETQYF
14	TRBV12-3/TRBV12-4	many	NA	TRBJ1-1	TGTGCCAGCAGCCGCCGGGGAGGGAACACTGAAGCTTTCTTT	CASSRRGGNTEAFF
12	TRBV3-1	many	NA	TRBJ1-1	TGTGCCAGCAGCGCCCGATTAGGTGAAGCTTTCTTT	CASSARLGEAFF
13	TRBV28	many	NA	TRBJ2-1	TGTGCCAGCAGTTTAGGCACATACAATGAGCAGTTCTTC	CASSLGTYNEQFF
14	TRBV7-9	many	NA	TRBJ2-7	TGTGCCACCATGAGGATCGGGGAGCACTACGAGCAGTACTTC	CATMRIGEHYEQYF
18	TRBV2	NA	TRBD2	TRBJ2-3	TGTGCCAGCAGCCGGGGGAGCGGGAGGGCCTTGGGGACAGATACGCAGTATTTT	CASSRGSGRALGTDTQYF
19	TRBV6-5	few	NA	TRBJ1-2	TGTGCCAGCAGTTACTCCCCCCCCCCTGGTGGACCGAGCAACTATGGCTACACCTTC	CASSYSPPPGGPSNYGYTF
13	TRBV2	NA	NA	TRBJ2-5	TGTGCCAGCAAGAGGACAGTCCTAGAGACCCGGTACTTC	CASKRTVLETRYF
18	TRBV4-1	NA	TRBD1	TRBJ1-2	TGCGCCAGCAGCCAAGACTCACAGGGGGGCAGGGGGGGGTATGGCTACACCTTC	CASSQDSQGGRGGYGYTF
14	TRBV5-1	many	TRBD1	TRBJ2-7	TGCGCCAGCAGCATAGACAGGGGATCCTACGAGCAGTACTTC	CASSIDRGSYEQYF
14	TRBV3-1	few	NA	TRBJ1-5	TGTGCCAGCAGCCAAGATTTTGGGAGTCAGCCCCAGCATTTT	CASSQDFGSQPQHF
14	TRBV20-1	many	NA	TRBJ1-2	TGCAGTGCAACCGGGACACTTCTTAACTATGGCTACACCTTC	CSATGTLLNYGYTF
15	TRBV5-8	many	NA	TRBJ1-6	TGTGCCAGCAGCTTGGGTAGGGGGGCGAATTCACCCCTCCACTTT	CASSLGRGANSPLHF
16	TRBV28	many	NA	TRBJ1-5	TGTGCCAGCTCTCCAGGGAGTTGGGGTAGCAATCAGCCCCAGCATTTT	CASSPGSWGSNQPQHF
14	TRBV6-1	NA	NA	TRBJ1-6	TGTGCCGCCAAGGGGTCCTTCAAAGATTCACCCCTCCACTTT	CAAKGSFKDSPLHF